The 29 T cell receptor beta chains presented below share a single source sample, sequenced in a study of CD8+CD57+ T cells in acquired aplastic anemia. The template used for profiling TCR beta VDJ and CDR3 was genomic DNA. TCRdb used MiXCR to reprocess the reads, holding one entry per CDR3 protein. The repertoire holds around 170,000 distinct CDR3 sequences, with approximately 45% as singletons. The sample was sorted CD4+, CD8+, or CD8+CD57+ T cells (not recorded which) from PBMCs. These receptors were taken from a human donor in good health.

The table lists this clonotype with a few counts. The V gene is TRBV7-9, the J gene TRBJ1-4; perhaps TRBD1 as D (5 bases). CDR3 length: 11 amino acids. V lost 5 bases and J lost 10, with 8 bases in between. Germline CDR1 reads SEHNR; CDR2 reads FQNEAQ (reference sequence). CDR3 sequence: CASSAQGKLFF. DNA for the CDR3: TGTGCCAGCAGCGCGCAGGGAAAACTGTTTTTT. The full variable domain, its missing parts supplied by reference TRBV7-9 and TRBJ1-4, is DTGVSQNPRHKITKRGQNVTFRCDPISEHNRLYWYRQTLGQGPEFLTYFQNEAQLEKSRLLSDRFSAERPKGSFSTLEIQRTEQGDSAMYLCASSAQGKLFFGSGTQLSVL.

This clonotype was observed at least ten times. V gene TRBV20-1 combines with J gene TRBJ2-7, with no clear D. This CDR3 is built from 13 residues. Germline assignment: CDR1 DFQATT and CDR2 SNEGSKA (reference sequence). The germline V and J ends were trimmed by 0 bases and 0 bases, with 6 bases remaining between them. The DNA of the CDR3 is TGCAGTGCTAGAGACGCGGTCTCCTACGAGCAGTACTTC. This gives the protein CSARDAVSYEQYF.

The rearrangement uses TRBV5-6 and TRBJ1-2, with a tentative D call TRBD1 (6 bases). The V end was cut by 4 bases, the J end by 5 bases, with 15 bases between. The CDR3 is made up of 14 amino acids. Germline V gene lookup returns CDR1 SGHDT and CDR2 YYEEEE. The CDR3: CASSPGQSSYGYTF. The CDR3 DNA follows: TGTGCCAGCAGCCCAGGACAGAGTAGTTATGGCTACACCTTC.

This clonotype has a handful of counts. V and J are TRBV9 and TRBJ2-3; no clear D gene. The end of the DNA is better explained by TRBJ1-5, so the J call may be wrong. CDR1 SGDLS and CDR2 YYNGEE come from the germline V gene. The CDR3 spans 16 residues. The CDR3 nucleotides read TGTGCCAGCAGCGTGGGTAGCGGGAGTGGGGTGGATACGCAGCATTTT. Protein: CASSVGSGSGVDTQHF.

This clonotype occurred many times. The gene calls are TRBV7-3 and TRBJ2-3; perhaps TRBD1 as D (6 bases). There are 13 residues in the CDR3. Germline lookup yields CDR1 SGHTA and CDR2 FQGTGA. V was cut by 1 base and J by 6 bases, with 8 bases left in between. The CDR3 bases are TGTGCCAGCAGCTTAAACAGGGTTGATACGCAGTATTTT. Translating gives CASSLNRVDTQYF.

The chain couples TRBV11-2 to TRBJ2-3; TRBD1 matches 8 bases. The CDR3 contains 15 residues. The V segment lost 2 bases and the J segment 1 base; nucleotides outside the gene matches: 2. Germline CDR1 is SGHAT and CDR2 is FQNNGV. CDR3 sequence (DNA): TGTGCCAGCAGCTTACAGGGGGCCCGCACAGATACGCAGTATTTT. It is translated as CASSLQGARTDTQYF.

This clonotype was seen more than once but under ten times. This chain links TRBV11-2 with TRBJ1-3; 7 positions agree with TRBD1. Germline values: CDR1 SGHAT, CDR2 FQNNGV. This CDR3 is built from 17 residues. J gave up 0 bases and V 2 bases, and 7 bases lay outside the gene matches. CDR3 sequence (DNA): TGTGCCAGCAGCTTAACCCGGACAGGAGCCTCTGGAAACACCATATATTTT. Encoded protein: CASSLTRTGASGNTIYF. Combining the CDR3 with reference TRBV11-2 and TRBJ1-3 gives the whole variable domain EAGVAQSPRYKIIEKRQSVAFWCNPISGHATLYWYQQILGQGPKLLIQFQNNGVVDDSQLPKDRFSAERLKGVDSTLKIQPAKLEDSAVYLCASSLTRTGASGNTIYFGEGSWLTVV.

The table lists this clonotype with many counts. The V gene is TRBV2, the J gene TRBJ1-4, with 9 bases aligning to TRBD1. The CDR3 sequence is 15 residues long. Trimming cost V 7 bases and J 2 bases; bases outside gene matches: 5. The germline CDR1 and CDR2 sequences are SNHLY and FYNNEI. The CDR3 reads CASTRTGGTNEKLFF. The CDR3 DNA sequence: TGTGCCAGCACACGCACAGGGGGCACTAATGAAAAACTGTTTTTT.

This clonotype was picked up many times. J is TRBJ2-7 and V is TRBV20-1, with 7 bases fitting TRBD2. The junction had 5 bases not matched to a gene; V was cut back by 2 bases and J by 4 bases. Germline V gene lookup returns CDR1 DFQATT and CDR2 SNEGSKA (reference sequence). This CDR3 has 13 residues. The CDR3 reads CSARRLAVYEQYF. Here the CDR3 DNA reads TGCAGTGCTAGAAGGCTAGCGGTTTACGAGCAGTACTTC.

The table lists this clonotype with many counts. The rearrangement uses TRBV25-1 and TRBJ2-1; TRBD2 agrees at 13 bases. The CDR3 consists of 17 residues. Losses at the gene ends were 6 bases for V and 6 bases for J; bases not matched to a gene: 11. Germline CDR1 is MGHDK and CDR2 is SYGVNS. CDR3 nucleotides: TGTGCCAGCAGCCGAGGAGGTGGACTAGCGGGAGCCAATGAGCAGTTCTTC. This gives the protein CASSRGGGLAGANEQFF.

This clonotype was counted a single time. A junction boundary mismatches the germline segment, possibly from a read error. In DNA form, the CDR3 reads TGCAGTGCTAGAGGGAGAACTTACTACGAGCGGTACTTC. Its protein product is CSARGRTYYERYF. The rearrangement links TRBV20-1 to TRBJ2-7; D gene ambiguous. CDR3 length: 13 amino acids. Germline loops: CDR1 DFQATT, CDR2 SNEGSKA (reference sequence).

The count of this clonotype is one. A much larger clone lies one base from this, so it may be a read error. This chain links TRBV6-2 or TRBV6-3 with TRBJ1-1; no clear D. CDR1 MNHEY and CDR2 SVGEGT come from the germline V gene. This CDR3 comprises 14 residues. V was pared by 2 bases and J by 7 bases, with 14 bases between. DNA for the CDR3: TGTGCCAGCAGTTACCATCAGTACACAGTTGAAGCTTTCTTT. Amino acid sequence: CASSYHQYTVEAFF.

On this clonotype: A read error may account for a junction end that differs from germline. The chain joins TRBV2 to TRBJ1-4; D not certain. CDR1 and CDR2 (germline): SNHLY, FYNNEI. The CDR3 has 15 amino acids. As DNA, the CDR3 is TGTGCCAGCAGTGTGCCCGGCGGGGTGGGTGAAAAACTGTTCTTT. It encodes CASSVPGGVGEKLFF. Combining the CDR3 with reference TRBV2 and TRBJ1-4 gives the whole variable domain EPEVTQTPSHQVTQMGQEVILRCVPISNHLYFYWYRQILGQKVEFLVSFYNNEISEKSEIFDDQFSVERPDGSNFTLKIRSTKLEDSAMYFCASSVPGGVGEKLFFGSGTQLSVL.

This clonotype was detected many times. CDR3 amino acids: CASSLGGAGNQPQHF. The CDR3 DNA sequence: TGCGCCAGCAGCTTGGGGGGGGCCGGTAATCAGCCCCAGCATTTT. The chain joins TRBV5-1 to TRBJ1-5; TRBD1 might be the D (6 bases). V lost 0 bases and J lost 4, with 11 bases in between. This CDR3 region has 15 residues. Per the germline V gene, CDR1 is SGHRS and CDR2 is YFSETQ.

This clonotype was counted many times. This chain joins TRBV7-2 and TRBJ2-6; weak D call: TRBD1 (5 bases). The CDR3 covers 15 residues. Germline V CDR1 and CDR2: SGHTA, FQGNSA. Deletions cut 5 bases from V and 0 bases from J, with 8 bases between. DNA for the CDR3: TGTGCCAGCAGCCTTGACAGCTCTGGGGCCAACGTCCTGACTTTC. Translation gives CASSLDSSGANVLTF. Filled out from reference TRBV7-2 and TRBJ2-6, the complete variable domain reads GAGVSQSPSNKVTEKGKDVELRCDPISGHTALYWYRQSLGQGLEFLIYFQGNSAPDKSGLPSDRFSAERTGGSVSTLTIQRTQQEDSAVYLCASSLDSSGANVLTFGAGSRLTVL.

Ten or more counts support this clonotype. J is TRBJ2-7 and V is TRBV19; D unresolved. Per the germline V gene, CDR1 is LNHDA and CDR2 is SQIVND (reference sequence). Trimming cost V 2 bases and J 4 bases, with 9 bases left between them. The CDR3 sequence is 13 residues long. For the CDR3, the DNA is TGTGCCAGTAGTATAAATCCCAGTTACGAGCAGTACTTC. Translation: CASSINPSYEQYF.

This clonotype has at least ten counts. J is TRBJ2-7 and V is TRBV10-3, with TRBD2 matching over 7 bases. The CDR3 has 14 residues. CDR1 is ENHRY, CDR2 SYGVKD, per germline. V shed 10 bases, J shed 2 bases, and the junction held 11 bases outside the gene matches. Here the CDR3 reads CATGPPGTTYEQYF. The CDR3 DNA follows: TGTGCCACCGGGCCCCCCGGGACTACCTACGAGCAGTACTTC.

A word on this clonotype: Just one base apart from a much larger clone, this may be a read error. V gene TRBV7-2 combines with J gene TRBJ2-7, with D uncertain. The ends were cut back, 0 bases at V and 7 bases at J, with 19 bases in the middle. The CDR3 is made up of 16 amino acids. The germline CDR1 and CDR2 sequences are SGHTA and FQGNSA. The CDR3 nucleotides are TGTGCCAGCAGCTTAGCGCTCGGGCGTCGGATTGAGGAGCAGTACTTC. This codes for CASSLALGRRIEEQYF.

The chain employs TRBV29-1 and TRBJ1-5; D uncertain. From germline, CDR1 is SQVTM and CDR2 ANQGSEA. V was cut by 6 bases and J by 5 bases, with 14 bases left in between. The CDR3 loop spans 13 amino acids. Written as DNA, the CDR3 is TGCAGCGTCGGTGTGGGGTTAGATCAGCCCCAGCATTTT. Protein: CSVGVGLDQPQHF.

The rearrangement uses TRBV15 and TRBJ1-6; possibly TRBD1 for D (5 bases). The V and J ends lost 1 base and 10 bases respectively, with 11 bases between them. This CDR3 contains 14 residues. In germline, CDR1 is LNHNV, CDR2 YYDKDF (reference sequence). In nucleotides, the CDR3 is TGTGCCACCAGCAGAGGAGGGGCTCTATCACCCCTCCACTTT. Its translation is CATSRGGALSPLHF. Full variable domain (outside the CDR3, taken from reference TRBV15 and TRBJ1-6): DAMVIQNPRYQVTQFGKPVTLSCSQTLNHNVMYWYQQKSSQAPKLLFHYYDKDFNNEADTPDNFQSRRPNTSFCFLDIRSPGLGDTAMYLCATSRGGALSPLHFGNGTRLTVT.

Remarks on this clonotype: The limits of the CDR3 on the DNA are not certain, so only TCRdb's listed CDR3 is given. J is TRBJ1-5 and V is TRBV28; TRBD1 was called by the table and not checked on the DNA. Germline values: CDR1 MDHEN, CDR2 SYDVKM. The CDR3 region is 16 residues in length, termini included. CDR3: CASSFSGQGLNQPQHF.

This clonotype was counted at least ten times. The chain employs TRBV7-9 and TRBJ2-5, with D unclear. This CDR3 spans 13 amino acids. Germline CDR1 SEHNR, CDR2 FQNEAQ (reference sequence). Trimming took off 5 bases at V and 0 bases at J, with 7 bases between the two ends. The CDR3 loop reads CASSHEYQETQYF. CDR3 nucleotide sequence: TGTGCCAGCAGCCATGAGTACCAAGAGACCCAGTACTTC.

This clonotype was counted once. The J gene is TRBJ2-1, the V gene TRBV9, with 9 bases identical to TRBD2. Germline V gene lookup returns CDR1 SGDLS and CDR2 YYNGEE. The CDR3 has 17 residues. V shed 5 bases, J shed 0 bases, and the junction held 9 bases outside the gene matches. CDR3 bases: TGTGCCAGCAGTCATCGACTAGCGGTGAGCTCCTACAATGAGCAGTTCTTC. This translates into CASSHRLAVSSYNEQFF.

This clonotype came up many times. The rearrangement links TRBV6-1 to TRBJ2-7; 8 bases fit TRBD2. Per the germline V gene, CDR1 is MNHNS and CDR2 is SASEGT. CDR3 length: 15 residues. Germline trimming cut 8 bases from V and 3 bases from J; bases unmatched to any gene: 12. CDR3 region: CASLSTSGGYYEQYF. CDR3 nucleotide sequence: TGTGCCAGCTTAAGTACTAGCGGAGGTTACTACGAGCAGTACTTC.

Ten or more counts support this clonotype. The chain couples TRBV19 to TRBJ2-1; TRBD2 matches at 11 bases. This CDR3 spans 15 amino acids. The trim removed 5 bases at V and 2 bases at J, leaving 2 bases unmatched. The germline V gene has CDR1 LNHDA and CDR2 SQIVND (reference sequence). The CDR3 spells CASSPSGRPYNEQFF. CDR3 nucleotide sequence: TGTGCCAGTAGTCCTAGCGGGAGGCCCTACAATGAGCAGTTCTTC.

V gene TRBV18 combines with J gene TRBJ2-2; D is possibly TRBD1 (5 bases). Germline V gives CDR1 KGHSH, CDR2 LQKENI. The V and J ends lost 5 bases and 4 bases respectively, with 8 bases between them. The CDR3 is 13 amino acids. DNA for the CDR3: TGTGCCAGCTCAGGGGCAGTCACCGGGGAGCTGTTTTTT. Its translation: CASSGAVTGELFF.

This sequence joins TRBV20-1 and TRBJ2-5; D is perhaps TRBD2 (6 bases). Germline V gives CDR1 DFQATT, CDR2 SNEGSKA (reference sequence). V lost 1 base, J lost 2 bases, and 11 bases lay in between. CDR3 length: 14 residues. CDR3: CSARGGGDQETQYF. The CDR3 DNA reads as TGCAGTGCTAGAGGTGGAGGGGATCAAGAGACCCAGTACTTC.

This clonotype has just one count. It is likely a read error, because the conserved phenylalanine at the end of the CDR3 is missing. V and J are TRBV5-8 and TRBJ2-6; D tentatively reads TRBD1 or TRBD2 (6 bases each). The V end lost 5 bases, the J end lost 0 bases, and 9 bases lay between the germline ends. Germline V gene sequence: CDR1 SGHTS, CDR2 YDEGEE. The CDR3 has 15 amino acids. The CDR3 DNA reads as TGTGCCAGCAGTGAGGGGGGCTCTGGGGCCAACGTCCTGACTTCC. It encodes CASSEGGSGANVLTS.

The chain combines TRBV20-1 with TRBJ2-7; 9 positions agree with TRBD2. Germline CDR1 and CDR2: DFQATT and SNEGSKA (reference sequence). This CDR3 is 14 amino acids long. With V trimmed by 0 bases and J by 3 bases, 3 bases remained unmatched. The DNA of the CDR3 is TGCAGTGCTAGAGATCCACTAGCGGGCTACGAGCAGTACTTC. This sequence encodes CSARDPLAGYEQYF.